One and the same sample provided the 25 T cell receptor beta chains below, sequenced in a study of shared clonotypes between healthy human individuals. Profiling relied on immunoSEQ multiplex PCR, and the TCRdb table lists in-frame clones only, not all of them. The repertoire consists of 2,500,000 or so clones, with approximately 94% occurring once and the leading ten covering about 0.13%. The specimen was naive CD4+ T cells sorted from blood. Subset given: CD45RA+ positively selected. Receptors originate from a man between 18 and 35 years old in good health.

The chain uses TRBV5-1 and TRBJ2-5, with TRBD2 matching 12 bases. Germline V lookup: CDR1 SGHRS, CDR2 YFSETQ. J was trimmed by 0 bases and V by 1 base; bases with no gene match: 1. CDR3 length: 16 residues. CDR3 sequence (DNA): TGCGCCAGCAGCTTGACTAGCGGGAGGAACCAAGAGACCCAGTACTTC. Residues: CASSLTSGRNQETQYF. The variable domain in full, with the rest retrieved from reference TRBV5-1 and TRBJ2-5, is KAGVTQTPRYLIKTRGQQVTLSCSPISGHRSVSWYQQTPGQGLQFLFEYFSETQRNKGNFPGRFSGRQFSNSRSEMNVSTLELGDSALYLCASSLTSGRNQETQYFGPGTRLLVL.

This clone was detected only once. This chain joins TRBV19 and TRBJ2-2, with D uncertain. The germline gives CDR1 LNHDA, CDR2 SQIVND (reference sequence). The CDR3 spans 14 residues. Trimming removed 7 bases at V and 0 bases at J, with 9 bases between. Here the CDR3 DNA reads TGTGCCAGTACCCGTCGGGCGAACACCGGGGAGCTGTTTTTT. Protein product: CASTRRANTGELFF.

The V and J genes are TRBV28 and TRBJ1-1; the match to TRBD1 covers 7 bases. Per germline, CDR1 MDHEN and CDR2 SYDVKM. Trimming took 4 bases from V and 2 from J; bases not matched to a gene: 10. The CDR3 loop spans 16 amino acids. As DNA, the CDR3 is TGTGCCAGCAGTTCGGACTCCGGGACAGTCAACACTGAAGCTTTCTTT. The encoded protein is CASSSDSGTVNTEAFF.

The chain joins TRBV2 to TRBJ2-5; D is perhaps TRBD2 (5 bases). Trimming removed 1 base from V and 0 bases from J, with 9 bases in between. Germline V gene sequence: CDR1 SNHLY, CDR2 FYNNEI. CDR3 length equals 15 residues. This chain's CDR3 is CASSEVGVDQETQYF. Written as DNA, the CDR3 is TGTGCCAGCAGTGAAGTCGGGGTTGACCAAGAGACCCAGTACTTC.

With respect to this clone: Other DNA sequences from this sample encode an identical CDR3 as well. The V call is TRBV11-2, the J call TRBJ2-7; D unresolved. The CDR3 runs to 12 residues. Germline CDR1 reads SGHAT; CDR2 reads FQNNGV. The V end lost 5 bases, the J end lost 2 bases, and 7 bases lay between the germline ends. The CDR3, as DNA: TGTGCCAGCAGCCTGACCACCTACGAGCAGTACTTC. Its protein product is CASSLTTYEQYF.

As DNA, the CDR3 is TGTGCCAGCTCACCCGGGGCACGCTCTAACTATGGCTACACCTTC. It yields the protein CASSPGARSNYGYTF. V is TRBV18 and J is TRBJ1-2; weak D call: TRBD1 (5 bases). CDR3 size: 15 residues. The ends were cut back, 3 bases at V and 0 bases at J, with 11 bases in the middle. Germline CDR1 is KGHSH and CDR2 is LQKENI.

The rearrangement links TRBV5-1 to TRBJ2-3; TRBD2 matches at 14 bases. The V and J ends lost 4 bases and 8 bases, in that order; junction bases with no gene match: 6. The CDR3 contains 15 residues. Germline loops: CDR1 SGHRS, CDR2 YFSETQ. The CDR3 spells CASSPGLAGAATQYF. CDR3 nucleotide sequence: TGCGCCAGCAGCCCGGGACTAGCGGGGGCAGCTACGCAGTATTTT.

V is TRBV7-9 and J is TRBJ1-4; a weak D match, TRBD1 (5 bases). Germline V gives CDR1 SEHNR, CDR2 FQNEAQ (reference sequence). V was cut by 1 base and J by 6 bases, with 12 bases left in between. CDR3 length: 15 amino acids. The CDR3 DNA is TGTGCCAGCAGCTTAGGGGGGGTGATGGATGAAAAACTGTTTTTT. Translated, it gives CASSLGGVMDEKLFF.

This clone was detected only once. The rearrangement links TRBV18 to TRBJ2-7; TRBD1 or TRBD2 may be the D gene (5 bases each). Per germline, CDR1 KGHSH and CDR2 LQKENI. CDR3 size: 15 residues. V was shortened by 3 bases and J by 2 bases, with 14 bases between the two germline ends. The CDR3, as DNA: TGTGCCAGCTCACCGCCGGGACCCCTGGCCTACGAGCAGTACTTC. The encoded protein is CASSPPGPLAYEQYF.

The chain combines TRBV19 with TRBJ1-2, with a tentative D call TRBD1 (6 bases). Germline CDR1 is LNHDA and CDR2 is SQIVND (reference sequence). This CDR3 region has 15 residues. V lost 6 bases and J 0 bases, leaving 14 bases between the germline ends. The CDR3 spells CASRNDRNANYGYTF. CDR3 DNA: TGTGCCAGTAGGAACGACAGGAACGCTAACTATGGCTACACCTTC. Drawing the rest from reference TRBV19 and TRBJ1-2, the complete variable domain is DGGITQSPKYLFRKEGQNVTLSCEQNLNHDAMYWYRQDPGQGLRLIYYSQIVNDFQKGDIAEGYSVSREKKESFPLTVTSAQKNPTAFYLCASRNDRNANYGYTFGSGTRLTVV.

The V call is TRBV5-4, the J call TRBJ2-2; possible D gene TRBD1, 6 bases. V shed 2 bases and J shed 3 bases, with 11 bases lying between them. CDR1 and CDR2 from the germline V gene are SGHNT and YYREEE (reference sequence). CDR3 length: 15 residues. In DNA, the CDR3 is TGTGCCAGCAGCTTAGGGACATACTACACCGGGGAGCTGTTTTTT. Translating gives CASSLGTYYTGELFF.

The CDR3: CASSLGQGGGTDTQYF. Here the CDR3 DNA reads TGTGCCAGCAGCTTAGGGCAGGGGGGGGGCACAGATACGCAGTATTTT. The chain combines TRBV11-2 with TRBJ2-3; D is perhaps TRBD1 or TRBD2 (7 bases each). Germline V CDR1 and CDR2: SGHAT, FQNNGV. The CDR3 sequence is 16 residues long. V lost 1 base, J lost 1 base, and 12 bases lay in between. Full variable domain (rest looked up from reference TRBV11-2 and TRBJ2-3): EAGVAQSPRYKIIEKRQSVAFWCNPISGHATLYWYQQILGQGPKLLIQFQNNGVVDDSQLPKDRFSAERLKGVDSTLKIQPAKLEDSAVYLCASSLGQGGGTDTQYFGPGTRLTVL.

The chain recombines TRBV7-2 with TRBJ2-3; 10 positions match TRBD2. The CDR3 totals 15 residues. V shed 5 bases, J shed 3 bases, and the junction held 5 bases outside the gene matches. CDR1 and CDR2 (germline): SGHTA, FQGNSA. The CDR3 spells CASSDPSGGTDTQYF. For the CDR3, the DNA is TGTGCCAGCAGCGACCCTAGCGGGGGTACAGATACGCAGTATTTT.

The DNA of the CDR3 is TGCGCCAGCAGCTCCACCGGGACTAGCGGGACTGAGACCCAGTACTTC. It codes for CASSSTGTSGTETQYF. The V call is TRBV5-1, the J call TRBJ2-5; 13 bases fit TRBD2. The CDR3 extends over 16 amino acids. Unmatched junction bases numbered 7, after V lost 3 bases and J lost 5 bases. The V gene's germline CDR1 is SGHRS and CDR2 YFSETQ.

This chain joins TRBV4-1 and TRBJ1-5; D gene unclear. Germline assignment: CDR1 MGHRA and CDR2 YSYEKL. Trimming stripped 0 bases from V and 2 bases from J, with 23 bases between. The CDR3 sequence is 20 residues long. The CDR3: CASSQDPPSFIGYGNQPQHF. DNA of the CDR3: TGCGCCAGCAGCCAAGATCCCCCCTCCTTCATCGGGTACGGCAATCAGCCCCAGCATTTT.

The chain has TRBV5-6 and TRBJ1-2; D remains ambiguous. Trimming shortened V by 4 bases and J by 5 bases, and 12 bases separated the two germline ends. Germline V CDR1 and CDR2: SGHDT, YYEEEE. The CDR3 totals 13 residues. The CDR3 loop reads CASSGGGGYGYTF. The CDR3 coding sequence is TGTGCCAGCAGCGGAGGAGGAGGGTATGGCTACACCTTC.

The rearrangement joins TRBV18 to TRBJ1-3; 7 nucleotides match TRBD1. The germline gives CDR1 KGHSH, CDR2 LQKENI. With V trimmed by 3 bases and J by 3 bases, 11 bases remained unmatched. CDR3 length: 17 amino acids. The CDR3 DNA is TGTGCCAGCTCACCCCCCCTAGGGGGCGAAGGTGGAAACACCATATATTTT. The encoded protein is CASSPPLGGEGGNTIYF.

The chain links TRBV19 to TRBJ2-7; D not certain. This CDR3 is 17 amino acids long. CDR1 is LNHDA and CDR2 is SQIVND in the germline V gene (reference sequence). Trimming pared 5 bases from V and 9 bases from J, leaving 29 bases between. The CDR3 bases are TGTGCCAGTAGTGAAACCGGGCCATCAATTTTGGGTTCGGGGCAGTACTTC. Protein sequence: CASSETGPSILGSGQYF.

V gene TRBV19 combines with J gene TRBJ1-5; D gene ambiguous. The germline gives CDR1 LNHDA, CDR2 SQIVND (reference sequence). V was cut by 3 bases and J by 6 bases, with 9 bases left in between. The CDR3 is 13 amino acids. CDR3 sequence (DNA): TGTGCCAGTAGTATTTCGGCCCCTCAGCCCCAGCATTTT. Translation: CASSISAPQPQHF.

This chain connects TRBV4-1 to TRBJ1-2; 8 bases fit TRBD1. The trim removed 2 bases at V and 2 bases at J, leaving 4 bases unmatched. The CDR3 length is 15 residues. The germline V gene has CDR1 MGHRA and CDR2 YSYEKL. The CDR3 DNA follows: TGCGCCAGCAGCCAACCGGACAGGGCAAACTATGGCTACACCTTC. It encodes CASSQPDRANYGYTF.

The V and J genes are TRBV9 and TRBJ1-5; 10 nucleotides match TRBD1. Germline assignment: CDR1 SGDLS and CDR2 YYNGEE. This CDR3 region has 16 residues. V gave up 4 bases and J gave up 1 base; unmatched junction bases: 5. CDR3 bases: TGTGCCAGCAGCCCAGGACAGGGGGTGAGCAATCAGCCCCAGCATTTT. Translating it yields CASSPGQGVSNQPQHF.

The CDR3 sequence is CSVDDAGVTGELFF. The CDR3 DNA reads TGCAGCGTTGACGACGCCGGGGTTACCGGGGAGCTGTTTTTT. The rearrangement links TRBV29-1 to TRBJ2-2, with D tentatively TRBD2 (5 bases). The CDR3 loop spans 14 amino acids. Germline assignment: CDR1 SQVTM and CDR2 ANQGSEA. V was pared by 3 bases and J by 5 bases, with 13 bases between.

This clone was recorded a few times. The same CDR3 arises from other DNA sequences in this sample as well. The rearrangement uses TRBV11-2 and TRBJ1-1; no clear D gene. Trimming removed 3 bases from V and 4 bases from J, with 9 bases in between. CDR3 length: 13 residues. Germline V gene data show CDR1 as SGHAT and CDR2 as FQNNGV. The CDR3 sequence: CASSLRVGTEAFF. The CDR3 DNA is TGTGCCAGCAGCTTGAGGGTGGGCACTGAAGCTTTCTTT.

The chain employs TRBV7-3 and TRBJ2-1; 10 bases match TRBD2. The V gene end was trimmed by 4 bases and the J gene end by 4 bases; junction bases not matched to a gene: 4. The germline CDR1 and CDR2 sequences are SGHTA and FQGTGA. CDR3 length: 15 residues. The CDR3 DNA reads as TGTGCCAGCAGCTATCTAGCGGGGGCTTACAATGAGCAGTTCTTC. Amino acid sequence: CASSYLAGAYNEQFF.

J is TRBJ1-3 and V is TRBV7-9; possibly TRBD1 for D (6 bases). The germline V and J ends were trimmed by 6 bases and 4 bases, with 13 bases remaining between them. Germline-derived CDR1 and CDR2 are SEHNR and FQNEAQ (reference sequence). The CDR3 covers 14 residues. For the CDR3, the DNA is TGTGCCAGCAGGCCTCAGGGGAACGGAAACACCATATATTTT. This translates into CASRPQGNGNTIYF.